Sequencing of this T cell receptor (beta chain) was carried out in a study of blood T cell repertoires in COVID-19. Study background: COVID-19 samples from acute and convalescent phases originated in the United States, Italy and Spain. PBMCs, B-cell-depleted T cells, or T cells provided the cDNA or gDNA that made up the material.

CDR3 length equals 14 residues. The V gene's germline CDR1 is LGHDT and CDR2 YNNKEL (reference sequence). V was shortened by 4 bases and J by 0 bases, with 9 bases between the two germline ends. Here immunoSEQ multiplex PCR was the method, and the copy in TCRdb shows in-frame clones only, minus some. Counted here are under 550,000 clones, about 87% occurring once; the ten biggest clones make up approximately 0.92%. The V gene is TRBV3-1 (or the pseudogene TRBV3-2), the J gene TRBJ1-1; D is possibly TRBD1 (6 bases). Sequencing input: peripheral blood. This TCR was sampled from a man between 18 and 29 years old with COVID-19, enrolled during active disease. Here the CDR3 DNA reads TGTGCCAGCAGCCTGGGACAATTGAACACTGAAGCTTTCTTT. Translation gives CASSLGQLNTEAFF.